This paragraph covers one T cell receptor beta chain sequence. This sample was taken from a study of blood T cell repertoires in COVID-19. The overall study: From the United States, Italy and Spain came samples of acute and convalescent COVID-19. The analysed material was cDNA or gDNA that came from T cells, B-cell-depleted T cells, or PBMCs.

Per the study methods: How many nucleated cells were present was estimated from reference gene primer amplification. Measured with immunoSEQ multiplex PCR; TCRdb has only the in-frame clones, and not every one. The D gene and trimming were derived from the DNA, and the V and J assignments and clone size from that table. The repertoire holds some 73,000 clones, with 70% to 85% as singletons. The CDR3 is made up of 16 amino acids. Germline CDR1 and CDR2: SGDLS and YYNGEE. Trimming took off 3 bases at V and 1 base at J, with 14 bases between the two ends. The sequenced sample consisted of peripheral blood. The sequence was collected from a woman between 55 and 75 years old with acute or convalescent COVID-19. The rearrangement joins TRBV9 to TRBJ1-3, with D unclear. The CDR3 sequence: CASSEVGVPSGNTIYF. CDR3 bases: TGTGCCAGCAGCGAGGTAGGAGTACCTTCTGGAAACACCATATATTTT.